These 7 T cell receptor beta chains came from one sample sequenced in a study of blood T cell repertoires in COVID-19 (dated by TCRdb to about 2020). Library preparation employed the immunoSEQ multiplex PCR assay. Entries here come from immuneACCESS through TCRdb and include only in-frame sequences with V and J called. Some clones fail to appear in such tables; in the studies checked, an unresolved V gene covers under half of the shortfall, and the cause of the remainder is unknown. Recorded for this sample are about 170,000 clones; 89% of them occurred a single time. Around 0.77% of the sample is held by the ten biggest clonotypes. The sample was PBMCs or T cells enriched from blood (not recorded which). These receptors originate from a woman between 18 and 30 years old who had recovered from COVID-19.

In this sample, this clone turned up once. The rearrangement joins TRBV19 to TRBJ2-1; 8 nucleotides agree with TRBD2. The CDR3 has 15 residues. The V gene's germline CDR1 is LNHDA and CDR2 SQIVND (reference sequence). The trim removed 1 base at V and 7 bases at J, leaving 6 bases unmatched. CDR3 nucleotides: TGTGCCAGTAGTATAGGGAGCGGGAGAGGAAATGAGCAGTTCTTC. It codes for CASSIGSGRGNEQFF. The whole variable domain, remainder taken from reference TRBV19 and TRBJ2-1, is DGGITQSPKYLFRKEGQNVTLSCEQNLNHDAMYWYRQDPGQGLRLIYYSQIVNDFQKGDIAEGYSVSREKKESFPLTVTSAQKNPTAFYLCASSIGSGRGNEQFFGPGTRLTVL.

This clone was detected once. The rearrangement uses TRBV5-4 and TRBJ2-2, with D perhaps TRBD1 (6 bases). This CDR3 has 16 amino acids. The V gene's germline CDR1 is SGHNT and CDR2 YYREEE (reference sequence). Trimming took off 5 bases at V and 4 bases at J, with 18 bases between the two ends. The CDR3 is CASSYGLGAGTGELFF. For the CDR3, the DNA is TGTGCCAGCAGTTACGGACTGGGGGCGGGCACCGGGGAGCTGTTTTTT. The full variable domain, rest sourced from reference TRBV5-4 and TRBJ2-2, is ETGVTQSPTHLIKTRGQQVTLRCSSQSGHNTVSWYQQALGQGPQFIFQYYREEENGRGNFPPRFSGLQFPNYSSELNVNALELDDSALYLCASSYGLGAGTGELFFGEGSRLTVL.

The rearrangement joins TRBV4-3 to TRBJ2-1; TRBD2 might be the D (6 bases). This CDR3 spans 17 amino acids. Trimming cost V 3 bases and J 5 bases, with 20 bases left between them. The germline gives CDR1 LGHNA, CDR2 YSLEER. CDR3 amino acids: CASSQSGVKSTNNEQFF. The CDR3 DNA reads TGCGCCAGCAGCCAGTCGGGAGTAAAATCCACTAACAATGAGCAGTTCTTC.

A single count supports this clone. The V call is TRBV7-2, the J call TRBJ1-3; no clear D gene. The V end was cut by 5 bases, the J end by 0 bases, with 8 bases between. The germline V gene encodes CDR1 SGHTA and CDR2 FQGNSA. There are 14 residues in the CDR3. CDR3 amino acids: CASSTRSSGNTIYF. CDR3 in DNA: TGTGCCAGCAGCACTAGGAGCTCTGGAAACACCATATATTTT.

The genes are TRBV4-1 and TRBJ2-5; 7 bases align to TRBD1. Germline CDR1 and CDR2: MGHRA and YSYEKL. The CDR3 contains 15 residues. V trimming: 5 bases; J trimming: 5 bases; junction bases outside the gene matches: 11. CDR3 protein: CASSGIQGTFETQYF. Here the CDR3 DNA reads TGCGCCAGCAGCGGGATACAGGGGACCTTTGAGACCCAGTACTTC.

This clone was seen just once. The CDR3 bases are TGTGCCAGCAGTTCAACGGGAGGGCCTATTACCGGGGAGCTGTTTTTT. It is translated as CASSSTGGPITGELFF. The chain recombines TRBV28 with TRBJ2-2; 8 bases align to TRBD2. Germline CDR1 and CDR2: MDHEN and SYDVKM. Trimming cost V 4 bases and J 5 bases; bases outside gene matches: 9. The CDR3 runs to 16 residues.

The gene calls are TRBV19 and TRBJ2-5, with TRBD2 identical over 11 bases. The CDR3 is 16 amino acids. CDR1 LNHDA and CDR2 SQIVND come from the germline V gene (reference sequence). The V and J ends lost 5 bases and 2 bases, in that order; junction bases with no gene match: 7. CDR3 DNA sequence: TGTGCCAGTAGTGCGTGGGGACTAGCGGCTCAAGAGACCCAGTACTTC. Translation: CASSAWGLAAQETQYF.